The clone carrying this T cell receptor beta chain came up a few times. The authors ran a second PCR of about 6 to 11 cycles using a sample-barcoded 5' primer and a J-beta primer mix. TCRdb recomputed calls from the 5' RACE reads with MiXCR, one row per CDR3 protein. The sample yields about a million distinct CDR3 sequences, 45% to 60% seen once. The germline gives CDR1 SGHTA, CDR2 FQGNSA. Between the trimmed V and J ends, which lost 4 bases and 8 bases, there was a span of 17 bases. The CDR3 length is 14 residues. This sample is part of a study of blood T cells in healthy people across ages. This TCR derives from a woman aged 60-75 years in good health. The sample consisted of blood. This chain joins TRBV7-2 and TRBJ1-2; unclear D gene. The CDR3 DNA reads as TGTGCCAGCAGCTCTCTAGGGCCACCTGGGGGCTACACCTTC. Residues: CASSSLGPPGGYTF.